This TCR beta chain was observed in a study of early T cells in non-severe SARS-CoV-2 infection. As for the study in general: The study sequenced bulk RNA from unsorted whole blood, with chains unpaired.

This clonotype was seen repeatedly, ten times or more. Trimming pared 1 base from V and 8 bases from J, leaving 17 bases between. This CDR3 is built from 16 residues. Germline V CDR1 and CDR2: SEHNR, FQNEAQ (reference sequence). Unique molecular identifiers tagged individual cDNA molecules. TCRdb passed the 5' RACE reads through MiXCR, listing each CDR3 protein once. Here the sample spans over 50,000 distinct CDR3 sequences, over 7.5% being singletons. The sequencing sample was made of whole blood. This sequence was found in an adult who was a healthcare worker with PCR-confirmed SARS-CoV-2 infection or an uninfected control (not recorded which). The rearrangement uses TRBV7-9 and TRBJ1-4; D unresolved. The CDR3 here is CASSLDGGGIREKLFF. CDR3 DNA sequence: TGTGCCAGCAGCTTAGACGGCGGCGGGATACGGGAAAAACTGTTTTTT.